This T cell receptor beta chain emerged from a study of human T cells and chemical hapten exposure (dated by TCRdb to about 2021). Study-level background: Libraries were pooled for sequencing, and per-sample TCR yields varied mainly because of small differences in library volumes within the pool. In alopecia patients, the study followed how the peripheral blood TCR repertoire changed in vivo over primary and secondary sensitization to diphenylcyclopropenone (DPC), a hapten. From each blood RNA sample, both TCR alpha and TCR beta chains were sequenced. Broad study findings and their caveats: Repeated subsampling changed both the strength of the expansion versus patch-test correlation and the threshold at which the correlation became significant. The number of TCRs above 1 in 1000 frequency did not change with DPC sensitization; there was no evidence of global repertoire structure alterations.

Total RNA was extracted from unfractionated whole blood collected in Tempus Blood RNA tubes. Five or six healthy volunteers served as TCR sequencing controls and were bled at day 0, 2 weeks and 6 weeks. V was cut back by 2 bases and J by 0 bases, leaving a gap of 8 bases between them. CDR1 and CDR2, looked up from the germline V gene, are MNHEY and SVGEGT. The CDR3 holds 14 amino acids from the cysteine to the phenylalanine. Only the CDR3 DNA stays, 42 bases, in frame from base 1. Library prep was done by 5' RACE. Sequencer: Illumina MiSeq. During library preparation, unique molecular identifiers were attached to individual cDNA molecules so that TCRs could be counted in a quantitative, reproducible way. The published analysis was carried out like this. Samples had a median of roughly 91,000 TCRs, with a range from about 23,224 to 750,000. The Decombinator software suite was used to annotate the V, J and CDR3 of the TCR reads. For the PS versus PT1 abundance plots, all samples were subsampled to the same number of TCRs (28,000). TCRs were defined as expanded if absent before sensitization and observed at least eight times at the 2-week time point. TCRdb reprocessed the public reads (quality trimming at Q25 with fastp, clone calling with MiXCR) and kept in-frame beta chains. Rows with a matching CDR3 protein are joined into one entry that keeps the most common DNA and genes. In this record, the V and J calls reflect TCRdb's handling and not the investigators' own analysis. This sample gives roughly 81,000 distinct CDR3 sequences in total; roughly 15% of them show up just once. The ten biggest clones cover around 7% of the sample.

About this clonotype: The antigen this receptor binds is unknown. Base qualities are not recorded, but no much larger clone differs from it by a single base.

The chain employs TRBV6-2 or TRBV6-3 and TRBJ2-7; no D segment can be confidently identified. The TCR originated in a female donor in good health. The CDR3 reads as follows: CASSYDPSSYEQYF. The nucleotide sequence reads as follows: TGTGCCAGCAGTTACGACCCGAGCTCCTACGAGCAGTACTTC.